Described below is a single T cell receptor beta chain sequence and its context. Its antigen is undetermined. Germline-derived CDR1 and CDR2 are SGHVS and FQNEAQ. The CDR3 is made up of 16 amino acids. V was shortened by 8 bases and J by 0 bases, with 19 bases between the two germline ends. The data originate from a study of T cell repertoires in cytomegalovirus infection. TCRdb processed the reads anew with MiXCR; each CDR3 protein has one entry. In the table there are 450,000 to 600,000 distinct CDR3 sequences, about 42% of which are singletons. The source material was cultured PBMCs, sampled from culture after CMV antigen stimulation. The genes are TRBV7-8 and TRBJ1-1, with no clear D. This TCR came from a human donor in good health (CMV status not recorded). Some clones in this sample may be carry-over from other donors' samples. CDR3 sequence: CASHRRVGQLNTEAFF. The CDR3 region has the DNA TGTGCCAGCCATAGAAGGGTAGGCCAACTGAACACTGAAGCTTTCTTT.